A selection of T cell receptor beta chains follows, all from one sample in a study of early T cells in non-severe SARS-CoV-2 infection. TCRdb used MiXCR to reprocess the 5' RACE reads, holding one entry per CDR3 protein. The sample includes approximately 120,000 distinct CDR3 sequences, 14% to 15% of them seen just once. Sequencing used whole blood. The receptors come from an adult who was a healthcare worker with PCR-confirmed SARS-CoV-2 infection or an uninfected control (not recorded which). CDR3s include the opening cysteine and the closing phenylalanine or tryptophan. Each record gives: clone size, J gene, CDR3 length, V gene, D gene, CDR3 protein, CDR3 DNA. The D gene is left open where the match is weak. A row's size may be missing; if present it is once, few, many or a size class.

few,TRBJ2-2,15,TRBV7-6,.,CASSLGATGSGELFF,TGTGCCAGCAGCTTAGGGGCCACAGGGTCCGGGGAGCTGTTTTTT
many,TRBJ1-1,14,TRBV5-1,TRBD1,CASSTRDSESKAFF,TGCGCCAGCAGTACTCGGGACAGTGAGTCCAAAGCTTTCTTT
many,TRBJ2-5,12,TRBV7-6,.,CASSPQTRTQYF,TGTGCCAGCAGCCCACAAACTCGGACCCAGTACTTC
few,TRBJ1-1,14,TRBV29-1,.,CSVEDGTFGAGAFF,.
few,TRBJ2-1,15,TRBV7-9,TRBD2,CASSLARGGAYEQFF,TGTGCCAGCAGCTTAGCTCGCGGGGGGGCGTATGAGCAGTTCTTC
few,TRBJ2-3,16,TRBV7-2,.,CASSLAGTPGADTQYF,TGTGCCAGCAGCTTAGCGGGAACTCCGGGGGCAGATACGCAGTATTTT
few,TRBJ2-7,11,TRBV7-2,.,CASSLLDEQYF,TGTGCCAGCAGCTTACTCGACGAGCAGTACTTC
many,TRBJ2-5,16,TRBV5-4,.,CASSLDRLANPGTQYF,TGTGCCAGCAGCTTGGATCGGTTAGCCAATCCAGGGACCCAGTACTTC
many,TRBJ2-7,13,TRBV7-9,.,CASSLAGGNEQYF,TGTGCCAGCAGCTTGGCCGGGGGAAACGAGCAGTACTTC
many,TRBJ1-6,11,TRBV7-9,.,CASSLDSPLHF,TGTGCCAGCAGCTTAGATTCACCCCTCCACTTT
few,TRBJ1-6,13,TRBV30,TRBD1,CAWAGQGSSPLHF,TGTGCCTGGGCGGGACAGGGGTCTTCACCCCTCCATTTT
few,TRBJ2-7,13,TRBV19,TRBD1,CATSDRAGDEQYF,TGTGCCACCTCGGACAGGGCTGGCGACGAGCAGTACTTC
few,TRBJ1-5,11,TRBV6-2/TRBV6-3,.,CASGYGQPQHF,TGTGCTTCCGGATACGGTCAGCCCCAGCATTTT
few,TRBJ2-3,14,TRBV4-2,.,CASSPDFGTDTQYF,TGTGCCAGCAGCCCTGACTTTGGCACAGATACGCAGTATTTT
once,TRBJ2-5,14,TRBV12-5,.,CASGLVPAGDTQYF,TGTGCTAGTGGTTTGGTCCCAGCAGGGGACACCCAGTACTTC
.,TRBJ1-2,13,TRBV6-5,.,CASSYEGRYGYTF,TGTGCCAGCAGTTACGAGGGGCGTTATGGCTACACCTTC
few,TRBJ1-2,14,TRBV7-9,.,CASSSNRDTYGYTF,TGTGCCAGCAGTTCTAACAGGGACACCTATGGCTACACCTTC
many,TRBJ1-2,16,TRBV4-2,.,CASSQDWGEERYGYTF,TGTGCCAGCAGCCAAGATTGGGGCGAGGAGAGGTATGGCTACACCTTC
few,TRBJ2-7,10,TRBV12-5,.,CASGNYEQYF,TGTGCTAGTGGGAACTACGAGCAGTACTTC
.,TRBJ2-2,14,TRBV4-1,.,CASSQGGFQGELFF,TGCGCCAGCAGCCAAGGGGGGTTCCAAGGGGAGCTGTTTTTT
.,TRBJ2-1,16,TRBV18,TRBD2,CASSPFIASGDNEQFF,TGTGCCAGCTCACCATTTATCGCTAGCGGCGACAATGAGCAGTTCTTC
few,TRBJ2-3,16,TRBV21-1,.,CASSKPDGSRTDTQYF,TGTGCCAGCAGCAAACCCGACGGGTCTCGCACAGATACGCAGTATTTT
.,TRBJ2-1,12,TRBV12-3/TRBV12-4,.,CASSLPGSGQFF,TGTGCCAGCAGTTTACCGGGGTCAGGGCAGTTCTTC
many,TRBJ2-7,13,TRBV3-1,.,CASSQLDSYEQYF,TGTGCCAGCAGCCAACTCGACAGCTACGAGCAGTACTTC
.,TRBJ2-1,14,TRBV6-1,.,CASSEAGPSREQFF,TGTGCCAGCAGTGAAGCTGGGCCTAGTCGGGAGCAGTTCTTC
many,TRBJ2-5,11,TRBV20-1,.,CSARVRETQYF,TGCAGTGCTAGAGTAAGGGAGACCCAGTACTTC
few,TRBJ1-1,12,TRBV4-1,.,CASSNFQAEAFF,TGCGCCAGCAGCAACTTCCAGGCTGAAGCTTTCTTT
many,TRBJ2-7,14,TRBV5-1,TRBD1,CASSIGTEDYEQYF,TGCGCCAGCAGCATCGGGACAGAGGACTACGAGCAGTACTTC